Shown below are 32 T cell receptor beta chains from a single sample sequenced in a study of response to subunit inactivated influenza vaccine (dated by TCRdb to about 2018). Library preparation employed RT-PCR. The data were produced on an Illumina HiSeq 2500. Clones were called with MiXCR by TCRdb after fastp trimmed the public reads at Q25, and only in-frame beta chains were retained. Every distinct CDR3 protein forms one entry, paired with its most common genes and DNA. This sample holds 150,000 to 200,000 distinct CDR3 sequences; about 10% were observed only once. The top ten constitute about a tenth of the sample. Sample: non-naive T cells sorted from PBMCs, taken on the day of vaccination. Interpreted using the paper, the cell subset or site label stands for: memory T cell fraction. Receptors originate from a man aged 50-60 years who received an inactivated influenza vaccine. Donor details come from another sample of the same person, matched by shared clones.

The sample holds a few counts of this clonotype. This chain uses TRBV20-1 with TRBJ1-2, with 9 bases aligning to TRBD1. With V trimmed by 6 bases and J by 2 bases, 4 bases remained unmatched. Germline V gives CDR1 DFQATT, CDR2 SNEGSKA (reference sequence). This CDR3 spans 13 amino acids. CDR3 DNA: TGCAGTGCGTACGACAGGGGGAACTATGGCTACACCTTC. Its protein product is CSAYDRGNYGYTF.

The rearrangement links TRBV28 to TRBJ2-7; D is perhaps TRBD2 (5 bases). Trimming stripped 6 bases from V and 3 bases from J, with 9 bases between. The CDR3 has 12 residues. The germline V gene has CDR1 MDHEN and CDR2 SYDVKM. The CDR3 spells CASSGVRYEQYF. The CDR3 bases are TGTGCCAGCAGCGGGGTCCGCTACGAGCAGTACTTC.

This sequence joins TRBV19 and TRBJ2-1; TRBD2 is a possible D gene (6 bases). The CDR3 sequence is 14 residues long. Deletions cut 7 bases from V and 9 bases from J, with 19 bases between. Germline V gives CDR1 LNHDA, CDR2 SQIVND (reference sequence). The CDR3 coding sequence is TGTGCCAGTATCGGAGCCCCGGGGGTTAGTGAGCAGTTCTTC. Translating it yields CASIGAPGVSEQFF. Looking up the rest from reference TRBV19 and TRBJ2-1 gives the full variable domain: DGGITQSPKYLFRKEGQNVTLSCEQNLNHDAMYWYRQDPGQGLRLIYYSQIVNDFQKGDIAEGYSVSREKKESFPLTVTSAQKNPTAFYLCASIGAPGVSEQFFGPGTRLTVL.

This clonotype was counted a few times. The chain is built from TRBV20-1 and TRBJ2-7, with 11 bases that match TRBD1. The CDR3 sequence is 15 residues long. Trimming removed 0 bases from V and 4 bases from J; junction bases left unmatched: 5. CDR1 DFQATT and CDR2 SNEGSKA come from the germline V gene (reference sequence). CDR3 sequence: CSAREPGQGEYEQYF. The CDR3 DNA reads as TGCAGTGCTAGAGAGCCGGGACAGGGGGAATACGAGCAGTACTTC.

This clonotype was seen many times. The rearrangement uses TRBV3-1 and TRBJ2-7; D remains unclear. This CDR3 has 12 residues. From germline, CDR1 is LGHDT and CDR2 YNNKEL (reference sequence). The ends were cut back, 2 bases at V and 6 bases at J, with 8 bases in the middle. CDR3 nucleotides: TGTGCCAGCAGCCAAAATGGGCCCGAGCAGTACTTC. It is translated as CASSQNGPEQYF.

This clonotype was detected a few times. The V and J genes are TRBV28 and TRBJ2-7; possible D gene TRBD2, 6 bases. This CDR3 has 15 amino acids. Looked up from germline, CDR1 is MDHEN and CDR2 is SYDVKM. The V end was cut by 7 bases, the J end by 7 bases, with 23 bases between. The chain's CDR3 is CASTSVSGGAWEQYF. As DNA, the CDR3 is TGTGCCAGCACCTCAGTTTCCGGAGGGGCCTGGGAGCAGTACTTC. Drawing the rest from reference TRBV28 and TRBJ2-7, the complete variable domain is DVKVTQSSRYLVKRTGEKVFLECVQDMDHENMFWYRQDPGLGLRLIYFSYDVKMKEKGDIPEGYSVSREKKERFSLILESASTNQTSMYLCASTSVSGGAWEQYFGPGTRLTVT.

This clonotype was counted a few times. The rearrangement uses TRBV7-9 and TRBJ2-3; no firm D call. Trimming pared 5 bases from V and 2 bases from J, leaving 11 bases between. This CDR3 has 14 residues. Germline lookup yields CDR1 SEHNR and CDR2 FQNEAQ (reference sequence). CDR3 sequence: CASSQNLYTDTQYF. The CDR3 DNA is TGTGCCAGCAGCCAAAACTTATACACAGATACGCAGTATTTT. Full variable domain (missing parts from reference TRBV7-9 and TRBJ2-3): DTGVSQNPRHKITKRGQNVTFRCDPISEHNRLYWYRQTLGQGPEFLTYFQNEAQLEKSRLLSDRFSAERPKGSFSTLEIQRTEQGDSAMYLCASSQNLYTDTQYFGPGTRLTVL.

This sequence joins TRBV10-3 and TRBJ2-5, with TRBD1 matching over 9 bases. The CDR3 has 14 residues. The ends lost 10 bases at V and 0 bases at J; junction bases unmatched: 6. Germline CDR1 is ENHRY and CDR2 is SYGVKD. The CDR3 spells CATRNRGHQETQYF. The CDR3 nucleotides read TGTGCCACTCGAAACAGGGGGCACCAAGAGACCCAGTACTTC.

This clonotype was counted at least ten times. The chain employs TRBV12-3 or TRBV12-4 and TRBJ1-5, with 8 bases identical to TRBD1. The ends lost 5 bases at V and 3 bases at J; junction bases unmatched: 3. This CDR3 has 14 residues. In DNA, the CDR3 is TGTGCCAGCAGTCCGACAGGGGACAATCAGCCCCAGCATTTT. It yields the protein CASSPTGDNQPQHF.

The chain has TRBV7-2 and TRBJ2-1; 9 bases are shared with TRBD1. Per the germline V gene, CDR1 is SGHTA and CDR2 is FQGNSA. After removal of 5 bases from V and 4 bases from J, the junction contained 6 bases not matched to a gene. This CDR3 contains 15 residues. The CDR3 region has the DNA TGTGCCAGCAGCGCGACAGGGGGGAAATACAATGAGCAGTTCTTC. It specifies CASSATGGKYNEQFF.

The chain uses TRBV7-2 and TRBJ2-4; unclear D gene. Per the germline V gene, CDR1 is SGHTA and CDR2 is FQGNSA. The CDR3 extends over 15 amino acids. V lost 4 bases, J lost 1 base, and 11 bases lay in between. The CDR3 nucleotides read TGTGCCAGCAGCTCGTTCCAGGCTGCCAAAAACATTCAGTACTTC. It translates to CASSSFQAAKNIQYF.

This clonotype has a handful of counts. This chain joins TRBV7-9 and TRBJ2-3; 14 bases align to TRBD2. The CDR3 runs 16 residues. CDR1 and CDR2 (germline): SEHNR, FQNEAQ (reference sequence). J gave up 2 bases and V 5 bases, and 3 bases lay outside the gene matches. The CDR3 DNA reads as TGTGCCAGCAGCCCGGGACTAGCGGGAGCCACAGATACGCAGTATTTT. Translating it yields CASSPGLAGATDTQYF.

In this sample, this clonotype turned up a few times. The V call is TRBV14, the J call TRBJ1-6, with TRBD1 as a possible D gene (5 bases). V was pared by 0 bases and J by 8 bases, with 11 bases between. Per germline, CDR1 SGHDN and CDR2 FVKESK. The CDR3 sequence is 15 residues long. The CDR3 DNA follows: TGTGCCAGCAGCCAAGAAATCAGGGAAGATTCACCCCTCCACTTT. Residues: CASSQEIREDSPLHF.

This clonotype was seen a handful of times. The chain uses TRBV25-1 and TRBJ1-2; possibly TRBD1 for D (5 bases). Trimming took off 5 bases at V and 8 bases at J, with 12 bases between the two ends. Germline V lookup: CDR1 MGHDK, CDR2 SYGVNS. The length of the CDR3 is 12 residues. The DNA of the CDR3 is TGTGCCAGCAGTCAGGGAGGTCAAGGCTACACCTTC. Translating it yields CASSQGGQGYTF.

At least ten counts were recorded for this clonotype. The chain recombines TRBV12-3 or TRBV12-4 with TRBJ2-3; D is ambiguous. The V and J ends lost 0 bases and 5 bases respectively, with 6 bases between them. The CDR3 sequence is 13 residues long. In DNA form, the CDR3 reads TGTGCCAGCAGTTTAGCGCTCAGAGATACGCAGTATTTT. It codes for CASSLALRDTQYF.

This clonotype was seen a few times. The J gene is TRBJ2-7, the V gene TRBV28, with TRBD2 identical over 13 bases. V was pared by 8 bases and J by 4 bases, with 2 bases of the junction left unmatched. The germline CDR1 and CDR2 sequences are MDHEN and SYDVKM. The CDR3 extends over 13 amino acids. The CDR3 is CASGTSGNYEQYF. The CDR3 DNA reads as TGTGCCAGCGGGACTAGCGGGAATTACGAGCAGTACTTC.

This clonotype was observed at least ten times. This sequence joins TRBV3-1 and TRBJ2-5; D gene uncertain. Germline V gene lookup returns CDR1 LGHDT and CDR2 YNNKEL (reference sequence). V lost 1 base and J lost 4, with 1 base in between. The CDR3 has 11 residues. The CDR3 sequence is CASSQGETQYF. CDR3 DNA: TGTGCCAGCAGCCAAGGAGAGACCCAGTACTTC.

Concerning this clonotype: Germline is not matched at one junction end, which may reflect a read error. The chain recombines TRBV5-6 with TRBJ2-5, with D possibly matching TRBD2 (6 bases). Per germline, CDR1 SGHDT and CDR2 YYEEEE. This CDR3 has 14 residues. CDR3 in DNA: TGTGCCAGCGGCTTACGGGGGACTCAAGAGACCCAGTACTTC. It is translated as CASGLRGTQETQYF.

CDR3 sequence reads: CASSLASGRKETQYF. The CDR3 DNA reads as TGTGCCAGCAGCTTGGCTAGCGGGAGGAAAGAGACCCAGTACTTC. This chain connects TRBV11-2 to TRBJ2-5; 11 nucleotides line up with TRBD2. Trimming took 3 bases from V and 3 from J; bases not matched to a gene: 3. Germline V gene sequence: CDR1 SGHAT, CDR2 FQNNGV. This CDR3 is built from 15 residues.

In its sample, this clonotype was seen many times. The chain couples TRBV29-1 to TRBJ2-3, with D maybe TRBD2 (6 bases). From germline, CDR1 is SQVTM and CDR2 ANQGSEA. With 8 bases removed from V and 0 bases from J, the gap between germline ends came to 15 bases. This CDR3 contains 14 residues. The CDR3 DNA is TGCAGCTATTCGCCCGGGACTAGCACAGATACGCAGTATTTT. Translation: CSYSPGTSTDTQYF.

The chain recombines TRBV7-2 with TRBJ1-5; 10 positions match TRBD1. Losses at the gene ends were 3 bases for V and 5 bases for J; bases not matched to a gene: 7. The CDR3 length is 16 residues. In germline, CDR1 is SGHTA, CDR2 FQGNSA. The CDR3 sequence: CASSLRLGQGHQPQHF. CDR3 nucleotide sequence: TGTGCCAGCAGCTTGCGTTTGGGACAGGGGCATCAGCCCCAGCATTTT.

This clonotype has at least ten counts. The genes are TRBV12-3 or TRBV12-4 and TRBJ2-1; 14 bases are shared with TRBD2. This CDR3 spans 16 amino acids. V lost 3 bases to trimming and J lost 9 bases; unmatched junction nucleotides: 7. DNA for the CDR3: TGTGCCAGCAGTTTCGCCGGGACTAGCGGGAGCCCTGAGCAGTTCTTC. It translates to CASSFAGTSGSPEQFF.

This clonotype was observed a handful of times. The CDR3 here is CASRDRLGQYF. The CDR3 nucleotides are TGTGCCAGCAGGGACAGGTTAGGGCAGTACTTC. The V call is TRBV2, the J call TRBJ2-7, with 7 bases matching TRBD1. V shed 6 bases, J shed 9 bases, and the junction held 5 bases outside the gene matches. The CDR3 runs to 11 residues. Germline values: CDR1 SNHLY, CDR2 FYNNEI.

This clonotype has more than one count but fewer than ten. The chain uses TRBV5-1 and TRBJ1-1; 9 nucleotides line up with TRBD1. The CDR3 spans 15 residues. J lost 1 base, V lost 4 bases, and 5 bases had no gene match. Germline-derived CDR1 and CDR2 are SGHRS and YFSETQ. The CDR3 spells CASSRDREGNTEAFF. As DNA, the CDR3 is TGCGCCAGCAGCAGGGACAGGGAGGGGAACACTGAAGCTTTCTTT.

The table lists this clonotype with a few counts. As DNA, the CDR3 is TGTGCCAGCAGTACAGAGAACGAGCAGTACTTC. Residues: CASSTENEQYF. The V and J genes are TRBV2 and TRBJ2-7; D call uncertain. The CDR3 has 11 amino acids. V was trimmed by 5 bases and J by 5 bases, leaving 7 bases between them. Germline V CDR1 and CDR2: SNHLY, FYNNEI. Full variable domain (rest looked up from reference TRBV2 and TRBJ2-7): EPEVTQTPSHQVTQMGQEVILRCVPISNHLYFYWYRQILGQKVEFLVSFYNNEISEKSEIFDDQFSVERPDGSNFTLKIRSTKLEDSAMYFCASSTENEQYFGPGTRLTVT.

This clonotype has ten or more counts. The V gene is TRBV5-1, the J gene TRBJ1-1; 11 bases agree with TRBD1. The CDR3 is made up of 16 amino acids. With 2 bases clipped from V and 1 base from J, the junction kept 4 bases outside the gene matches. Germline CDR1 reads SGHRS; CDR2 reads YFSETQ. This CDR3 is CASSLTGTGGNTEAFF. The CDR3 bases are TGCGCCAGCAGCTTAACCGGGACAGGGGGGAACACTGAAGCTTTCTTT.

This clonotype has only a few counts. The V and J genes are TRBV28 and TRBJ1-6; D remains unclear. The V gene lost 7 bases and the J gene lost 7 bases, with 11 bases spanning the gap. This CDR3 is built from 13 residues. CDR1 MDHEN and CDR2 SYDVKM come from the germline V gene. The CDR3 coding sequence is TGTGCCAGCACCCCCCCCGCGAATTCACCCCTCCACTTT. Amino acids: CASTPPANSPLHF. Looking up the rest from reference TRBV28 and TRBJ1-6 gives the full variable domain: DVKVTQSSRYLVKRTGEKVFLECVQDMDHENMFWYRQDPGLGLRLIYFSYDVKMKEKGDIPEGYSVSREKKERFSLILESASTNQTSMYLCASTPPANSPLHFGNGTRLTVT.

This clonotype came up a few times. The chain combines TRBV5-5 with TRBJ2-7; D not resolved. Trimming removed 4 bases from V and 2 bases from J, with 13 bases in between. The CDR3 is 14 residues long. From germline, CDR1 is SGHKS and CDR2 YYEKEE (reference sequence). CDR3 in DNA: TGTGCCAGCAGCCCAACAGCGCAAGCCTACGAGCAGTACTTC. It codes for CASSPTAQAYEQYF.

A few counts support this clonotype. The chain carries TRBV4-2 and TRBJ2-7; 8 bases are a match to TRBD1. Germline CDR1 and CDR2: LGHNA and YNFKEQ. The ends lost 1 base at V and 4 bases at J; junction bases unmatched: 12. The CDR3 is 17 residues long. The CDR3 DNA reads TGTGCCAGCAGCCAAGTCGTGATAACAGGGGGTGGGTACGAGCAGTACTTC. It codes for CASSQVVITGGGYEQYF.

J is TRBJ2-4 and V is TRBV7-2; D is possibly TRBD1 (5 bases). The CDR3 has 16 residues. The V gene lost 5 bases and the J gene lost 1 base, with 15 bases spanning the gap. Germline CDR1 is SGHTA and CDR2 is FQGNSA. The CDR3 DNA follows: TGTGCCAGCAGCGACCGCAGGGATTCGGCCAAAAACATTCAGTACTTC. Translation: CASSDRRDSAKNIQYF.

This clonotype was detected many times. The gene calls are TRBV28 and TRBJ2-1; 7 nucleotides match TRBD1. The CDR3 is 14 amino acids. Germline V gene lookup returns CDR1 MDHEN and CDR2 SYDVKM. Trimming at V came to 0 bases and at J to 7 bases, leaving 3 bases not matched to a gene. The CDR3 DNA follows: TGTGCCAGCAGTTTATGGACAGGGACAAATGAGCAGTTCTTC. Translating it yields CASSLWTGTNEQFF.

This clonotype appeared many times. CDR3 loop: CSANSGTNYEQYF. CDR3 DNA: TGCAGTGCCAATTCCGGGACGAATTACGAGCAGTACTTC. The rearrangement links TRBV20-1 to TRBJ2-7; D may match TRBD1 or TRBD2 (5 bases each). The CDR3 sequence is 13 residues long. Trimming stripped 6 bases from V and 4 bases from J, with 16 bases between. CDR1 is DFQATT, CDR2 SNEGSKA, per germline (reference sequence).